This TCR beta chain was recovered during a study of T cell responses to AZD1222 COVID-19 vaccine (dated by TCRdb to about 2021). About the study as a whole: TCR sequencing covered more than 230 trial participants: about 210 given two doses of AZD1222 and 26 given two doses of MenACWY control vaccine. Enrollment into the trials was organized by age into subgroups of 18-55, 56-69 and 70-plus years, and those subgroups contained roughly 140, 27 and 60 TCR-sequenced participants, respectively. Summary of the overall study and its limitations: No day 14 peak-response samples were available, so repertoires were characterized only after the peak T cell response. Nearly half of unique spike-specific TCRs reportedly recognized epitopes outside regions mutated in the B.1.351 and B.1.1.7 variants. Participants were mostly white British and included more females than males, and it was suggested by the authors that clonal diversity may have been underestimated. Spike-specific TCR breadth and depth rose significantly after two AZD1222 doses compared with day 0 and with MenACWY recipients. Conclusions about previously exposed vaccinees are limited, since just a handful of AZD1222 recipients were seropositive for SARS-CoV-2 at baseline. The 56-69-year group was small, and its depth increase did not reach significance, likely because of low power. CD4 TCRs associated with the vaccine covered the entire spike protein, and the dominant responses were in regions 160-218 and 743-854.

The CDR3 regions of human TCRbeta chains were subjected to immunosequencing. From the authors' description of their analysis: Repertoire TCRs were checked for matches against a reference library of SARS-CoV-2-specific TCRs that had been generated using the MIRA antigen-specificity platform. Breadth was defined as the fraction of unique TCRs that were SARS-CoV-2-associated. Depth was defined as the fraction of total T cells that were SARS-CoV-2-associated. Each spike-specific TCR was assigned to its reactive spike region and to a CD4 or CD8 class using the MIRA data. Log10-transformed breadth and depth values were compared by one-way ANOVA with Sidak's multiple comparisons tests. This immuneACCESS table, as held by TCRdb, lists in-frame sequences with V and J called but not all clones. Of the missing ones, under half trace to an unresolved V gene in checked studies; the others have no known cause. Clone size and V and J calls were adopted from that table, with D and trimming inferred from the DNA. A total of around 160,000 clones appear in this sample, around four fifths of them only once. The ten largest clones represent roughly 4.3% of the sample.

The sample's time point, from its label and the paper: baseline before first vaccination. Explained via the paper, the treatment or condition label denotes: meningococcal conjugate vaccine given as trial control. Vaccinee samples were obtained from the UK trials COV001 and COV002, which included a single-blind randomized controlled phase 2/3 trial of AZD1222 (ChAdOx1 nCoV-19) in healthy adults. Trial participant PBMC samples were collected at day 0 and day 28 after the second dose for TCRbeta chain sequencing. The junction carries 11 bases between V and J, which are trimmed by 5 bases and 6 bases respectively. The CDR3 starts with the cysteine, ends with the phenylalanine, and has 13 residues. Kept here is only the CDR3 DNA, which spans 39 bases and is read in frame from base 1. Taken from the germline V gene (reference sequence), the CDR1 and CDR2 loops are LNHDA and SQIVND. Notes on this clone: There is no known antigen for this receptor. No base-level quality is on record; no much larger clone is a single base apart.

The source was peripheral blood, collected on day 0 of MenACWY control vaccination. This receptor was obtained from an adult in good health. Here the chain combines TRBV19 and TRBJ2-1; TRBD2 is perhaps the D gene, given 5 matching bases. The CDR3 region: CASSAGSVNEQFF. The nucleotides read TGTGCCAGTAGTGCGGGCTCCGTCAATGAGCAGTTCTTC.